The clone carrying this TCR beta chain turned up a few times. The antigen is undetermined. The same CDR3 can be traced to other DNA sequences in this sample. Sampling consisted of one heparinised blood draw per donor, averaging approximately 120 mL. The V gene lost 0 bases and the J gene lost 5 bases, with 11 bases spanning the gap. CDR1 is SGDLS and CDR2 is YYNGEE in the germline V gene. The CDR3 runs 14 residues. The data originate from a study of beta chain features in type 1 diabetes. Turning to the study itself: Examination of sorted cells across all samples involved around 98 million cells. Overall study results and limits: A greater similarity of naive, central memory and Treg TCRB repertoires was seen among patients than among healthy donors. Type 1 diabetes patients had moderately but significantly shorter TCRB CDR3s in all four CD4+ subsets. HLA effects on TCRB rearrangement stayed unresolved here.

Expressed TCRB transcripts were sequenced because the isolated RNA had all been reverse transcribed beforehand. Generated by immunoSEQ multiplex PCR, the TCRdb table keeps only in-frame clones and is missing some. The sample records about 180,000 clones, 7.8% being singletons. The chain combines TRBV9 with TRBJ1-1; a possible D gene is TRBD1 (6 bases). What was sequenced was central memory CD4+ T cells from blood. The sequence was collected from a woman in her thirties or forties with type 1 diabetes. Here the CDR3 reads CASSVEGGRTEAFF. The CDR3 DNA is TGTGCCAGCAGCGTAGAAGGGGGAAGGACTGAAGCTTTCTTT.